This T cell receptor beta chain was captured by sequencing in a study of cytomegalovirus exposure and HLA in healthy donors. The PCR employed 60 Vbeta primers together with 13 Jbeta primers. Repertoires were generated with immunoSEQ multiplex PCR, while TCRdb's copy carries only in-frame clones and drops some. The sample records about 160,000 clones, around 79% being singletons. With 0 bases clipped from V and 9 bases from J, the junction kept 12 bases outside the gene matches. The CDR3 runs 16 residues. Germline CDR1 and CDR2: SGHNT and YYREEE (reference sequence). Specimen: PBMCs. The chain combines TRBV5-4 with TRBJ2-1; 7 bases line up with TRBD1. The TCR originated in a woman aged 45 to 65 in good health and CMV-seropositive. CDR3 loop: CASSLAGGRAVGEQFF. In DNA form, the CDR3 reads TGTGCCAGCAGCTTGGCAGGGGGTAGAGCGGTTGGTGAGCAGTTCTTC.